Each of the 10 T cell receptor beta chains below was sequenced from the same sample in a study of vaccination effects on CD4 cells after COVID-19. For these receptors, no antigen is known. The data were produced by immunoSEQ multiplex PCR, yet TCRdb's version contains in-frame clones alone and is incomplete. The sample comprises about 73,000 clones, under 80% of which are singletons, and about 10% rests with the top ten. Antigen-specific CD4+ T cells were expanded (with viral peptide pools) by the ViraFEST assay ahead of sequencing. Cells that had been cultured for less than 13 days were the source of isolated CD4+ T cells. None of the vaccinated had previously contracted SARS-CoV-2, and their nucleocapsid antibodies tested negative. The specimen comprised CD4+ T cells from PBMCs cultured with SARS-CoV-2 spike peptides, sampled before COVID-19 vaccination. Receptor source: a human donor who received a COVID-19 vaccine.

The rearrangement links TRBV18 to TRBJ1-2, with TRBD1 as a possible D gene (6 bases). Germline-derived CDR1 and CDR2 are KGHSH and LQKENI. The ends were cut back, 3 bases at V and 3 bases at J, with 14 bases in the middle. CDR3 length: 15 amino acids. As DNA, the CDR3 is TGTGCCAGCTCACCTCGCAGGGGAGAAGACTATGGCTACACCTTC. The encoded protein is CASSPRRGEDYGYTF.

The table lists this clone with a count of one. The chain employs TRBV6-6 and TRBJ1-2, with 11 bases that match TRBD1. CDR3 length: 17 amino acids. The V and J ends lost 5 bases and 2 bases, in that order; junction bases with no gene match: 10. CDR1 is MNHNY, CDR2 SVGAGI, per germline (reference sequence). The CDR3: CASSPRTGGTPNYGYTF. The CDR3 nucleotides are TGTGCCAGCAGTCCACGGACAGGGGGCACCCCCAACTATGGCTACACCTTC.

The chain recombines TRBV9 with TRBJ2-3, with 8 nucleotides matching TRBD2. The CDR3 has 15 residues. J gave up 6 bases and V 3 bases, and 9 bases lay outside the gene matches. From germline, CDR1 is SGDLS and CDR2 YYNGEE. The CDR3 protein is CASSALAGGEDTQYF. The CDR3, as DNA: TGTGCCAGCAGCGCCCTAGCGGGTGGTGAGGATACGCAGTATTTT. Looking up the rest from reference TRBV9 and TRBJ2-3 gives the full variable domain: DSGVTQTPKHLITATGQRVTLRCSPRSGDLSVYWYQQSLDQGLQFLIQYYNGEERAKGNILERFSAQQFPDLHSELNLSSLELGDSALYFCASSALAGGEDTQYFGPGTRLTVL.

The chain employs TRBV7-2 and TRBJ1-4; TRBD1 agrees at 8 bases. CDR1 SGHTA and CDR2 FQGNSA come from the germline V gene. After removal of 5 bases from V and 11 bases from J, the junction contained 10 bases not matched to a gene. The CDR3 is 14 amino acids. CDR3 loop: CASSPDRGGVKLFF. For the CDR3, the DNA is TGTGCCAGCAGCCCTGACAGGGGTGGAGTGAAACTGTTTTTT.

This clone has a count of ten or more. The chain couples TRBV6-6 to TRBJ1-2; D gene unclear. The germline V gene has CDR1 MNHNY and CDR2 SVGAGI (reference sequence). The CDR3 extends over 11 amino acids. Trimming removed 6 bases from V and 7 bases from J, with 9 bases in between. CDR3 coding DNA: TGTGCCAGCAGATCAGGTGGTGGCTACACCTTC. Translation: CASRSGGGYTF.

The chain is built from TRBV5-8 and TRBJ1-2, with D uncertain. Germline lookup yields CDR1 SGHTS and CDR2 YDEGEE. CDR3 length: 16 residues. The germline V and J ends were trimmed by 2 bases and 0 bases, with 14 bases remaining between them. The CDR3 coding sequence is TGTGCCAGCAGCTTCTCCCTGGGAGCGTCTAACTATGGCTACACCTTC. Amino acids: CASSFSLGASNYGYTF.

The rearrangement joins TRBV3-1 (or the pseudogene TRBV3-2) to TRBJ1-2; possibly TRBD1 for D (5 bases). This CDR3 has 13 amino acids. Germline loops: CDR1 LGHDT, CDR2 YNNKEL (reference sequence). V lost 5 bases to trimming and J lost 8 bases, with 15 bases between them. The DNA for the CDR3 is TGTGCCAGCAGCTCTCTTCCGGGGGTAGGCTACACCTTC. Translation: CASSSLPGVGYTF.

The CDR3 reads CASSLRPSGQNNEQFF. The CDR3 DNA reads TGTGCCAGCAGCTTAAGGCCCAGCGGACAGAACAATGAGCAGTTCTTC. This chain connects TRBV7-3 to TRBJ2-1; possible D gene TRBD1, 6 bases. The CDR3 covers 16 residues. Germline V gene lookup returns CDR1 SGHTA and CDR2 FQGTGA. Trimming stripped 1 base from V and 5 bases from J, with 15 bases between.

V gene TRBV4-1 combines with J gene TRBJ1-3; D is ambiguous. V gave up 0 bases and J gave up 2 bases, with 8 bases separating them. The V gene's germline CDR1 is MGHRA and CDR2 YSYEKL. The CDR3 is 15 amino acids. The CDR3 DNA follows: TGCGCCAGCAGCCAAGACTATGGAACTGGAAACACCATATATTTT. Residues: CASSQDYGTGNTIYF.

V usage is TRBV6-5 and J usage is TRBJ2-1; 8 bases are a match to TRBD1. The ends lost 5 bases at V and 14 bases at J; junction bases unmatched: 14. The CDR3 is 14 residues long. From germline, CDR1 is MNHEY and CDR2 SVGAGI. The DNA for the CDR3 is TGTGCCAGCAGTCCCGCGACAGGGGCTCGGCAGGAGTTCTTC. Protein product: CASSPATGARQEFF.